The source of this T cell receptor beta chain is a study of shared clonotypes between healthy human individuals. Study in general: A donor's plate count was three for CD4 naive and three for CD4 memory; CD8 naive had two and CD8 memory one.

This CDR3 spans 15 amino acids. Looked up from germline, CDR1 is KGHSH and CDR2 is LQKENI. Trimming cost V 2 bases and J 5 bases; bases outside gene matches: 7. Regarding the study as a whole: In contrast to clonotypes shared by all four donors, non-shared clonotypes had lower generation probabilities.

To note about this clone: Its antigen is still unknown.

Profiling relied on immunoSEQ multiplex PCR, and the TCRdb table lists in-frame clones only, not all of them. The table includes around 2,000,000 clones, 95% detected once. The chain links TRBV18 to TRBJ2-7; 9 positions agree with TRBD1. This clonotype originated in a man aged 18 to 29 in good health. Sequencing was performed on naive CD4+ T cells sorted from blood. Noted subset: CD45RA+ positively selected. The CDR3 is CASSPMTGGPNEQYF. The CDR3 coding sequence is TGTGCCAGCTCACCAATGACAGGGGGACCAAACGAGCAGTACTTC.